Listed below are T cell receptor beta chains from one sample, sequenced in a study of blood T cell repertoires in COVID-19. Here immunoSEQ multiplex PCR was the method, and the copy in TCRdb shows in-frame clones only, minus some. The sample carries about 240,000 clones, around four fifths recorded once. Sequencing input: PBMCs or T cells enriched from blood (not recorded which). The receptors here all came from a woman aged 40 to 50 who had been exposed to COVID-19. The CDR3 runs from the conserved cysteine through the conserved F or W. The D gene is left open where the match is weak. Clone size is shown for a subset of rows, as once, few, many or a class of expanded clone.

clone size	V gene	J gene	D gene	CDR3 protein	CDR3 DNA
-	TRBV3-1/TRBV3-2	TRBJ1-1	-	CASTVVQGSTEAFF	TGTGCCAGCACCGTTGTACAGGGCTCCACTGAAGCTTTCTTT
-	TRBV2	TRBJ1-5	-	CASRVGGSNQPQHF	TGTGCCAGCAGGGTCGGAGGGAGCAATCAGCCCCAGCATTTT
-	TRBV30	TRBJ2-3	-	CAWTGGLDTQYF	TGTGCCTGGACAGGCGGGCTCGATACGCAGTATTTT
-	TRBV6-2/TRBV6-3	TRBJ1-2	-	CASSYSNEAGGPINYGYTF	TGTGCCAGCAGTTACTCCAATGAGGCGGGGGGACCGATAAACTATGGCTACACCTTC
-	TRBV28	TRBJ2-4	TRBD2	CASSTQVAGGRNIQYF	TGTGCCAGCAGTACCCAAGTAGCGGGGGGGCGGAACATTCAGTACTTC
once	TRBV27	TRBJ2-7	TRBD1	CASKEVQGTYEQYF	TGTGCCAGCAAAGAGGTACAGGGGACCTACGAGCAGTACTTC
-	TRBV7-2	TRBJ1-2	TRBD1	CASSPDRDSYGYTF	TGTGCCAGCAGCCCGGACAGGGATAGCTATGGCTACACCTTC
-	TRBV28	TRBJ2-1	TRBD2	CASSLHTGGGSSYNEQFF	TGTGCCAGCAGTTTACACACCGGGGGGGGCAGCTCCTACAATGAGCAGTTCTTC
-	TRBV28	TRBJ1-6	TRBD1	CASSFLGQGGSSYNSPLHF	TGTGCCAGCAGTTTTCTCGGACAGGGGGGGAGCTCCTATAATTCACCCCTCCACTTT
-	TRBV7-3	TRBJ2-3	-	CASSHRATDTQYF	TGTGCCAGCAGCCACAGGGCCACAGATACGCAGTATTTT
-	TRBV2	TRBJ2-3	-	CASSEAVGATDTQYF	TGTGCCAGCAGTGAAGCGGTGGGGGCCACAGATACGCAGTATTTT
once	TRBV19	TRBJ1-2	TRBD1	CASSGELGQMTVGYGYTF	TGTGCCAGTAGTGGGGAATTGGGACAGATGACTGTGGGCTATGGCTACACCTTC
-	TRBV6-5	TRBJ2-5	-	CASSFRQEETQYF	TGTGCCAGCAGTTTTCGACAGGAAGAGACCCAGTACTTC
-	TRBV19	TRBJ1-1	TRBD1	CASKTGDMNTEAFF	TGTGCCAGTAAGACAGGGGACATGAACACTGAAGCTTTCTTT
-	TRBV25-1	TRBJ1-1	TRBD1	CASSGYGTGRFTEAFF	TGTGCCAGCAGTGGTTACGGGACAGGGCGGTTCACTGAAGCTTTCTTT
-	TRBV5-1	TRBJ2-1	TRBD2	CASSLTSGGASEQFF	TGCGCCAGCAGCTTGACTAGCGGGGGGGCTAGTGAGCAGTTCTTC
-	TRBV9	TRBJ2-1	-	CASSLPSKHNEQFF	TGTGCCAGCAGCCTGCCTAGCAAGCACAATGAGCAGTTCTTC
-	TRBV19	TRBJ1-5	TRBD1	CATSGTGGDQPQHF	TGTGCCACCAGCGGGACAGGGGGCGATCAGCCCCAGCATTTT
-	TRBV9	TRBJ2-3	TRBD2	CASSPRTSGGTDTQYF	TGTGCCAGCAGCCCTCGGACTAGCGGGGGCACAGATACGCAGTATTTT
-	TRBV11-2	TRBJ1-1	-	CASTKSGVNTEAFF	TGTGCCAGCACCAAAAGCGGGGTGAACACTGAAGCTTTCTTT
-	TRBV5-4	TRBJ2-1	TRBD2	CASSSIASGDYNEQFF	TGTGCCAGCAGCTCGATAGCTAGCGGGGACTACAATGAGCAGTTCTTC
-	TRBV5-4	TRBJ1-6	TRBD1	CASSIQGIEHSPLHF	TGTGCCAGCAGCATACAGGGGATAGAGCATTCACCCCTCCACTTT
-	TRBV2	TRBJ2-1	TRBD1	CATRTGEVNEQFF	TGTGCCACTAGGACAGGGGAAGTCAATGAGCAGTTCTTC
-	TRBV4-3	TRBJ2-3	TRBD2	CASSRAAGGRTDTQYF	TGCGCCAGCAGCCGAGCAGCGGGGGGGCGCACAGATACGCAGTATTTT
-	TRBV7-2	TRBJ1-5	-	CASSVTGIGNQPQHF	TGTGCCAGCAGCGTCACAGGGATAGGCAATCAGCCCCAGCATTTT
-	TRBV7-2	TRBJ1-4	TRBD1	CASSPDRAEKLFF	TGTGCCAGCAGCCCTGACAGGGCAGAAAAACTGTTTTTT
many	TRBV5-6	TRBJ1-6	-	CASSSTGSSYNSPLHF	TGTGCCAGCAGCTCCACAGGGAGCTCCTATAATTCACCCCTCCACTTT
few	TRBV19	TRBJ1-1	-	CASMVGTKRVNTEAFF	TGTGCCAGTATGGTCGGGACAAAAAGGGTGAACACTGAAGCTTTCTTT
-	TRBV7-2	TRBJ1-4	-	CASSLYLVTEKLFF	TGTGCCAGCAGCTTGTACTTGGTTACTGAAAAACTGTTTTTT
-	TRBV2	TRBJ1-5	TRBD1	CASSVSGGLWNQPQHF	TGTGCCAGCAGTGTCTCAGGGGGCCTATGGAATCAGCCCCAGCATTTT
-	TRBV5-1	TRBJ2-5	-	CASSLGLGASEQETQYF	TGCGCCAGCAGCTTAGGCTTAGGGGCTAGCGAACAAGAGACCCAGTACTTC
-	TRBV5-1	TRBJ1-6	TRBD1	CASSLGRDRVNNSPLHF	TGCGCCAGCAGCTTGGGGCGGGACAGGGTTAATAATTCACCCCTCCACTTT
once	TRBV6-5	TRBJ2-2	-	CASSQSGEGELFF	TGTGCCAGCAGTCAATCGGGGGAAGGGGAGCTGTTTTTT
-	TRBV5-4	TRBJ1-1	-	CASSFPQETEAFF	TGTGCCAGCAGCTTTCCGCAAGAGACTGAAGCTTTCTTT
-	TRBV6-5	TRBJ2-7	-	CASKSGLWEQYF	TGTGCCAGCAAATCGGGACTGTGGGAGCAGTACTTC
-	TRBV27	TRBJ2-3	TRBD1	CASSPRGGGQGVSGTQYF	TGTGCCAGCAGTCCTAGGGGAGGGGGACAGGGGGTGTCCGGTACGCAGTATTTT
-	TRBV19	TRBJ1-5	-	CASSLAAAVGNQPQHF	TGTGCCAGTAGTCTTGCCGCGGCCGTTGGCAATCAGCCCCAGCATTTT
once	TRBV24-1	TRBJ2-7	TRBD2	CATSGGGGTIYEQYF	TGTGCCACCAGTGGGGGCGGGGGAACAATCTACGAGCAGTACTTC
-	TRBV9	TRBJ2-2	TRBD1	CASSGRGGQYGELFF	TGTGCCAGCAGCGGTCGAGGGGGACAGTACGGGGAGCTGTTTTTT
-	TRBV5-1	TRBJ2-7	TRBD1	CASSFGTGGSYEQYF	TGCGCCAGCAGCTTTGGGACAGGGGGCTCCTACGAGCAGTACTTC
-	TRBV7-9	TRBJ1-6	-	CASSLAGANSPLHF	TGTGCCAGCAGCTTAGCGGGGGCAAATTCACCCCTCCACTTT
-	TRBV5-5	TRBJ1-1	-	CASSLEEGRVAFF	TGTGCCAGCAGCTTGGAGGAAGGGAGGGTCGCTTTCTTT
-	TRBV28	TRBJ1-4	TRBD1	CASRGRQGANEKLFF	TGTGCCAGCAGAGGCCGACAGGGGGCGAATGAAAAACTGTTTTTT
-	TRBV2	TRBJ2-5	TRBD2	CASSPGGLAGGLTGETQYF	TGTGCCAGCAGCCCTGGGGGTCTAGCGGGGGGCCTAACCGGAGAGACCCAGTACTTC
-	TRBV5-8	TRBJ1-5	TRBD1	CASSFLTGISNQPQHF	TGTGCCAGCAGCTTTTTGACAGGGATAAGCAATCAGCCCCAGCATTTT